This TCR beta chain is from a study of identical twins. Study-wide findings and caveats: It was possible that invariant MAIT and iNKT cells partly confounded the zero-insertion analyses.

With template switching, a universal primer site was added, and the cDNA carried unique molecular identifiers. TCRdb called the 5' RACE reads again in MiXCR, with one record for every CDR3 protein. The data contain about 530,000 distinct CDR3 sequences, around 15% of them singletons. V gave up 4 bases and J gave up 7 bases, with 27 bases separating them. Per germline, CDR1 SGHVS and CDR2 FNYEAQ. The length of the CDR3 is 18 residues. Comments on this clonotype: Antigen: not known.

These data are also associated with another study on yellow fever vaccine responses in identical twins.

The source material was CD4+ T cells sorted from blood. The chain carries TRBV7-6 and TRBJ2-3; the D call may be TRBD1 or TRBD2 (6 bases each). This clonotype was sampled from a woman under 30 in good health. In DNA form, the CDR3 reads TGTGCCAGCAGCTCATCCGCGGTCGCAGGGAGGAGGGGGAATACGCAGTATTTT. This gives the protein CASSSSAVAGRRGNTQYF. Full variable domain (remainder filled in from reference TRBV7-6 and TRBJ2-3): GAGVSQSPRYKVTKRGQDVALRCDPISGHVSLYWYRQALGQGPEFLTYFNYEAQQDKSGLPNDRFSAERPEGSISTLTIQRTEQRDSAMYRCASSSSAVAGRRGNTQYFGPGTRLTVL.